A selection of T cell receptor beta chains follows, all from one sample in a study of cytomegalovirus exposure and HLA in healthy donors. The repertoire was sequenced with immunoSEQ multiplex PCR; TCRdb's copy has only in-frame clones and lacks some. This sample carries fewer than 95,000 clones, 85% of them seen once, and the ten largest clones take about 7.2%. Material: PBMCs. Receptors originate from a man aged 40-55 years in good health and CMV-seropositive. Both conserved end residues are part of each CDR3. D genes are given only for firm matches. The listing skips clone size in some rows; elsewhere it reads once, few, many or a size class.

v_call	clone_size	cdr3_length	j_call	d_call	cdr3_nt	cdr3_aa
TRBV15	-	15	TRBJ2-3	-	TGTGCCACCAGCAGAGAATCGGGGGGCGCAGATACGCAGTATTTT	CATSRESGGADTQYF
TRBV6-1	once	15	TRBJ1-3	TRBD1	TGTGCCAGCAGCCTTTCAGGGGGCACGGGAAACACCATATATTTT	CASSLSGGTGNTIYF
TRBV27	-	14	TRBJ2-7	-	TGTGCCAGCAGTAGGACAATTGGGAACTACGAGCAGTACTTC	CASSRTIGNYEQYF
TRBV7-9	-	18	TRBJ1-2	-	TGTTCCAGCAGCTTAGTTTCGGGACAAAGGGTTTCGGTATATGGCTACACCTTC	CSSSLVSGQRVSVYGYTF
TRBV5-8	-	12	TRBJ2-7	-	TGTGCCAGCAGCTTGATCAGGGTAGGATTGTACTTC	CASSLIRVGLYF
TRBV19	-	15	TRBJ2-3	-	TGTGCCAGTAGTATAGGAGGGGAGTCTAGCGTTACGCAGTATTTT	CASSIGGESSVTQYF
TRBV7-2	-	15	TRBJ1-4	TRBD1	TGTGCCAGCAGCTTCTCAGACAGGGTATCTGAAAAACTGTTTTTT	CASSFSDRVSEKLFF
TRBV5-8	-	18	TRBJ2-1	TRBD2	TGTGCCAGCAGCCTTGTCCGGACTAGCGGGGGCTCCTACAATGAGCAGTTCTTC	CASSLVRTSGGSYNEQFF
TRBV11-3	-	13	TRBJ2-2	-	TGTGCCAGCAGCTTACTGAACACCGGGGAGCTGTTTTTT	CASSLLNTGELFF
TRBV5-1	-	14	TRBJ2-3	-	TGCGCCAGCAGCTTGGGACTAACTGCAGATACGCAGTATTTT	CASSLGLTADTQYF
TRBV5-6	-	14	TRBJ1-1	-	TGTGCCAGCAGCTTGGGGACATTGAACACTGAAGCTTTCTTT	CASSLGTLNTEAFF